This record concerns one TCR beta chain sequence. Its antigen is as yet unknown. Assay used: immunoSEQ multiplex PCR; TCRdb lists only in-frame clones, some missing. Here the sample spans about 77,000 clones, roughly 91% being singletons. Trimming removed 6 bases from V and 7 bases from J, with 16 bases in between. The germline V gene encodes CDR1 SNHLY and CDR2 FYNNEI. The CDR3 runs to 15 residues. This entry belongs to a study of T cells in localized non-small cell lung cancer. Study-level findings and limits: Those with higher blood T cell density had longer overall survival.

The TCR comes from a woman aged 35-75 years with stage I squamous cell lung carcinoma. Material: peripheral blood, obtained before any cancer treatment. The rearrangement uses TRBV2 and TRBJ1-6; possibly TRBD1 for D (5 bases). DNA of the CDR3: TGTGCCAGCAGGGAGGGTAGGGGCTTGAATTCACCCCTCCACTTT. This encodes CASREGRGLNSPLHF. The complete variable domain, with remaining parts taken from reference TRBV2 and TRBJ1-6, reads EPEVTQTPSHQVTQMGQEVILRCVPISNHLYFYWYRQILGQKVEFLVSFYNNEISEKSEIFDDQFSVERPDGSNFTLKIRSTKLEDSAMYFCASREGRGLNSPLHFGNGTRLTVT.